Below are 30 T cell receptor beta chains sequenced from a single sample in a study of blood T cell repertoires in COVID-19. The assay was immunoSEQ multiplex PCR, and TCRdb's table has in-frame clones only and misses some. The table has approximately 250,000 clones, 84% seen once. Source material: peripheral blood. The receptors stem from a human donor in a cohort sampled during active COVID-19.

Details on this clone: Other DNA sequences from this sample encode an identical CDR3 as well. J is TRBJ1-5 and V is TRBV18, with D perhaps TRBD1 (5 bases). Per the germline V gene, CDR1 is KGHSH and CDR2 is LQKENI. Trimming left V 2 bases short and J 3 bases short, with 5 bases between. The CDR3 sequence is 13 residues long. The chain's CDR3 is CASSPGANQPQHF. In nucleotides, the CDR3 is TGTGCCAGCTCACCAGGGGCCAATCAGCCCCAGCATTTT.

J is TRBJ2-1 and V is TRBV6-5; TRBD2 agrees at 10 bases. Germline CDR1 and CDR2: MNHEY and SVGAGI. V shed 11 bases, J shed 7 bases, and the junction held 5 bases outside the gene matches. The CDR3 runs 12 residues. This chain's CDR3 is CALAGGRNEQFF. CDR3 nucleotide sequence: TGTGCCTTAGCGGGAGGACGGAATGAGCAGTTCTTC.

This rearrangement joins TRBV11-2 to TRBJ2-1; the D is unclear. Germline V CDR1 and CDR2: SGHAT, FQNNGV. The CDR3 is 15 amino acids. The V gene lost 1 base and the J gene lost 4 bases, with 11 bases spanning the gap. The CDR3: CASSLGTGSYNEQFF. Here the CDR3 DNA reads TGTGCCAGCAGCTTAGGTACCGGGTCGTACAATGAGCAGTTCTTC.

V and J are TRBV14 and TRBJ2-7; 7 nucleotides agree with TRBD1. V dropped 8 bases and J dropped 0; count of bases not matched to a gene: 19. Germline lookup yields CDR1 SGHDN and CDR2 FVKESK. The length of the CDR3 is 18 residues. The CDR3 coding sequence is TGTGCCAGCCTAAAAGAGGGGGACAGTGAGGAGACCTCCTACGAGCAGTACTTC. It translates to CASLKEGDSEETSYEQYF. The full variable domain, rest sourced from reference TRBV14 and TRBJ2-7, is EAGVTQFPSHSVIEKGQTVTLRCDPISGHDNLYWYRRVMGKEIKFLLHFVKESKQDESGMPNNRFLAERTGGTYSTLKVQPAELEDSGVYFCASLKEGDSEETSYEQYFGPGTRLTVT.

This clone was seen a handful of times. This chain joins TRBV7-9 and TRBJ2-2; possibly TRBD1 for D (6 bases). V was clipped by 9 bases and J by 1 base, with 18 bases between them. This CDR3 is built from 16 residues. From germline, CDR1 is SEHNR and CDR2 FQNEAQ (reference sequence). The CDR3 protein is CASRKRRRGNTGELFF. CDR3 DNA sequence: TGTGCCAGTCGAAAAAGGCGCAGGGGGAACACCGGGGAGCTGTTTTTT.

This chain joins TRBV28 and TRBJ2-5, with 10 bases matching TRBD1. This CDR3 spans 17 amino acids. Germline assignment: CDR1 MDHEN and CDR2 SYDVKM. With 4 bases clipped from V and 3 bases from J, the junction kept 11 bases outside the gene matches. CDR3 sequence (DNA): TGTGCCAGCAGTTACAACCCCCTGACAGGGGGCGAAGAGACCCAGTACTTC. It codes for CASSYNPLTGGEETQYF.

The CDR3 spells CSVLTLAGDEQFF. CDR3 in DNA: TGCAGCGTCCTAACCTTAGCGGGAGATGAGCAGTTCTTC. V and J are TRBV29-1 and TRBJ2-1; 9 bases are a match to TRBD2. The V gene end was trimmed by 6 bases and the J gene end by 8 bases; junction bases not matched to a gene: 8. Germline V gives CDR1 SQVTM, CDR2 ANQGSEA. This CDR3 is 13 amino acids long.

The table lists this clone with a few counts. V gene TRBV5-1 combines with J gene TRBJ2-3; TRBD2 matches at 8 bases. The CDR3 is made up of 15 amino acids. The junction had 4 bases not matched to a gene; V was cut back by 2 bases and J by 2 bases. Germline assignment: CDR1 SGHRS and CDR2 YFSETQ. The CDR3 nucleotides are TGCGCCAGCAGCTTCGACGGGGGGGACACAGATACGCAGTATTTT. This gives the protein CASSFDGGDTDTQYF.

The gene calls are TRBV11-2 and TRBJ2-2; 13 bases are shared with TRBD2. Trimming took 8 bases from V and 5 from J; bases not matched to a gene: 11. The CDR3 loop spans 17 amino acids. Germline V gene data show CDR1 as SGHAT and CDR2 as FQNNGV. The CDR3 sequence: CASGHGLAGVVTGELFF. As DNA, the CDR3 is TGTGCCAGCGGACACGGACTAGCGGGAGTGGTAACCGGGGAGCTGTTTTTT.

The chain recombines TRBV19 with TRBJ1-1; 9 bases agree with TRBD1. V trimming: 6 bases; J trimming: 5 bases; junction bases outside the gene matches: 7. In germline, CDR1 is LNHDA, CDR2 SQIVND (reference sequence). This CDR3 has 14 residues. The CDR3 DNA sequence: TGTGCCAGTAGATTACAGGGGGCCCGGACTGAAGCTTTCTTT. Its protein is CASRLQGARTEAFF.

V and J are TRBV19 and TRBJ2-3; 12 bases fit TRBD2. The germline V gene encodes CDR1 LNHDA and CDR2 SQIVND (reference sequence). J was trimmed by 5 bases and V by 4 bases; bases with no gene match: 4. The CDR3 contains 15 residues. The DNA of the CDR3 is TGTGCCAGTAGTAGACTAGCGGGAGTTGGAGATACGCAGTATTTT. Its translation is CASSRLAGVGDTQYF.

The chain combines TRBV19 with TRBJ2-2; weak D call: TRBD2 (5 bases). The CDR3 extends over 18 amino acids. CDR1 and CDR2 from the germline V gene are LNHDA and SQIVND (reference sequence). Trimming pared 3 bases from V and 1 base from J, leaving 18 bases between. CDR3: CASSIYRGGGRNTGELFF. The CDR3 bases are TGTGCCAGTAGTATTTATCGTGGAGGTGGGAGGAACACCGGGGAGCTGTTTTTT.

The V and J genes are TRBV19 and TRBJ2-7, with a weak D call TRBD2 (6 bases). The CDR3 is made up of 12 amino acids. The V end lost 4 bases, the J end lost 4 bases, and 8 bases lay between the germline ends. CDR1 LNHDA and CDR2 SQIVND come from the germline V gene (reference sequence). CDR3 sequence reads: CASSSGGYEQYF. The CDR3 region has the DNA TGTGCCAGTAGTAGCGGAGGGTACGAGCAGTACTTC.

The rearrangement joins TRBV6-5 to TRBJ2-1, with 9 bases fitting TRBD2. V trimming: 7 bases; J trimming: 6 bases; junction bases outside the gene matches: 7. Germline V gene lookup returns CDR1 MNHEY and CDR2 SVGAGI. This CDR3 comprises 14 residues. This CDR3 is CASNIAGAGNEQFF. CDR3 nucleotides: TGTGCCAGCAACATAGCGGGGGCGGGCAATGAGCAGTTCTTC.

This chain links TRBV28 with TRBJ2-7, with TRBD2 matching over 7 bases. In germline, CDR1 is MDHEN, CDR2 SYDVKM. Trimming cost V 5 bases and J 0 bases; bases outside gene matches: 16. This CDR3 region has 18 residues. CDR3 loop: CASSILPRRRGSSYEQYF. In nucleotides, the CDR3 is TGTGCCAGCAGTATCCTCCCCCGTCGGCGGGGGAGCTCCTACGAGCAGTACTTC. Supplemented by reference TRBV28 and TRBJ2-7, the full variable domain reads DVKVTQSSRYLVKRTGEKVFLECVQDMDHENMFWYRQDPGLGLRLIYFSYDVKMKEKGDIPEGYSVSREKKERFSLILESASTNQTSMYLCASSILPRRRGSSYEQYFGPGTRLTVT.

This clone has only a few counts. The chain joins TRBV27 to TRBJ1-2, with 7 bases lining up with TRBD1. The length of the CDR3 is 13 residues. J lost 2 bases, V lost 3 bases, and 0 bases had no gene match. Germline V CDR1 and CDR2: MNHEY, SMNVEV (reference sequence). Here the CDR3 reads CASSLTGNYGYTF. CDR3 sequence (DNA): TGTGCCAGCAGTTTGACAGGGAACTATGGCTACACCTTC.

The chain uses TRBV7-2 and TRBJ1-5; D perhaps matches TRBD1 (6 bases). V dropped 6 bases and J dropped 0 bases, with 12 bases sitting between them. This CDR3 is built from 15 residues. CDR1 SGHTA and CDR2 FQGNSA come from the germline V gene. The CDR3 protein is CASRRGQNSNQPQHF. CDR3 sequence (DNA): TGTGCCAGCAGAAGAGGACAGAATAGCAATCAGCCCCAGCATTTT.

The chain joins TRBV2 to TRBJ1-1; D is ambiguous. CDR3 size: 13 residues. Germline assignment: CDR1 SNHLY and CDR2 FYNNEI. V was trimmed by 5 bases and J by 1 base, leaving 8 bases between them. Here the CDR3 reads CASSRSRNTEAFF. DNA for the CDR3: TGTGCCAGCAGTCGAAGTAGGAACACTGAAGCTTTCTTT.

The chain has TRBV18 and TRBJ2-1, with 7 positions matching TRBD2. Germline lookup yields CDR1 KGHSH and CDR2 LQKENI. The CDR3 has 15 residues. V shed 5 bases and J 4 bases; nucleotides not matched to a gene: 8. The CDR3 nucleotides read TGTGCCAGCTCAGTTGTAGCGGGTCAATACAATGAGCAGTTCTTC. Translation gives CASSVVAGQYNEQFF.

The CDR3 DNA is TGTGCCAGCAGCCCTCCCGTAGCGGTGACTGGCTACACCTTC. It is translated as CASSPPVAVTGYTF. This chain joins TRBV7-9 and TRBJ1-2, with D uncertain. This CDR3 spans 14 amino acids. Germline values: CDR1 SEHNR, CDR2 FQNEAQ (reference sequence). V lost 5 bases and J lost 7, with 17 bases in between.

The V and J genes are TRBV6-5 and TRBJ1-4; D is possibly TRBD1 (5 bases). Germline lookup yields CDR1 MNHEY and CDR2 SVGAGI. Trimming removed 7 bases at V and 8 bases at J, with 17 bases between. This CDR3 spans 14 amino acids. The CDR3 DNA reads as TGTGCCAGCAACCCGGGACGGGAGAAGGAAAAACTGTTTTTT. This sequence encodes CASNPGREKEKLFF.

CDR3 protein: CSGGPGGDGYTF. The CDR3 DNA reads TGCAGCGGGGGTCCTGGAGGGGATGGCTACACCTTC. The chain recombines TRBV29-1 with TRBJ1-2, with D possibly TRBD1 on 5 matching bases. This CDR3 spans 12 amino acids. Germline CDR1 reads SQVTM; CDR2 reads ANQGSEA. Trimming removed 7 bases from V and 6 bases from J, with 15 bases in between.

The rearrangement links TRBV18 to TRBJ1-3; D unresolved. V dropped 4 bases and J dropped 0 bases, with 13 bases sitting between them. There are 16 residues in the CDR3. Germline V gene sequence: CDR1 KGHSH, CDR2 LQKENI. The DNA of the CDR3 is TGTGCCAGCTCACTGGACGGGGTGCACTCTGGAAACACCATATATTTT. Translation gives CASSLDGVHSGNTIYF.

In DNA form, the CDR3 reads TGTGCCAGTAGTTGGGGACTTATGAACACTGAAGCTTTCTTT. Translated: CASSWGLMNTEAFF. The chain employs TRBV19 and TRBJ1-1, with TRBD1 as a possible D gene (5 bases). The CDR3 is made up of 14 amino acids. Germline CDR1 reads LNHDA; CDR2 reads SQIVND (reference sequence). Trimming shortened V by 5 bases and J by 0 bases, and 10 bases separated the two germline ends.

This chain joins TRBV4-1 and TRBJ2-3, with 13 positions matching TRBD2. CDR1 and CDR2 from the germline V gene are MGHRA and YSYEKL. The CDR3 runs 19 residues. Germline trimming cut 4 bases from V and 5 bases from J; bases unmatched to any gene: 15. CDR3 DNA: TGCGCCAGCAGCCTGGAGGGACTAGCGGGATCCCGCAGAGGAGATACGCAGTATTTT. Protein: CASSLEGLAGSRRGDTQYF.

This chain links TRBV4-1 with TRBJ1-2; maybe TRBD1 (5 bases). Per the germline V gene, CDR1 is MGHRA and CDR2 is YSYEKL. The CDR3 spans 11 residues. V was trimmed by 6 bases and J by 7 bases, leaving 9 bases between them. CDR3 sequence: CASSQGLGYTF. DNA of the CDR3: TGCGCCAGCAGTCAGGGTCTTGGCTACACCTTC.

The chain joins TRBV4-2 to TRBJ2-1; 14 bases align to TRBD2. The trim removed 3 bases at V and 3 bases at J, leaving 1 base unmatched. Germline values: CDR1 LGHNA, CDR2 YNFKEQ. This CDR3 contains 16 residues. The CDR3 nucleotides are TGTGCCAGCAGCCAGGGGACTAGCGGGAGCTACAATGAGCAGTTCTTC. It translates to CASSQGTSGSYNEQFF.

J is TRBJ1-1 and V is TRBV28; D is undetermined. The CDR3 has 14 amino acids. Germline CDR1 is MDHEN and CDR2 is SYDVKM. Deletions cut 2 bases from V and 2 bases from J, with 9 bases between. CDR3 DNA sequence: TGTGCCAGCAGTTTAGGGCGGGGTAACACTGAAGCTTTCTTT. Protein sequence: CASSLGRGNTEAFF.

The rearrangement joins TRBV28 to TRBJ2-1; D gene uncertain. The CDR3 totals 15 residues. The V end was cut by 6 bases, the J end by 4 bases, with 16 bases between. CDR1 is MDHEN and CDR2 is SYDVKM in the germline V gene. This CDR3 reads CASRPDLQRYNEQFF. In nucleotides, the CDR3 is TGTGCCAGCAGACCTGACTTGCAAAGATACAATGAGCAGTTCTTC.

This rearrangement joins TRBV19 to TRBJ2-7; 7 bases align to TRBD1. Unmatched junction bases numbered 6, after V lost 7 bases and J lost 0 bases. This CDR3 contains 14 residues. Germline V gene data show CDR1 as LNHDA and CDR2 as SQIVND (reference sequence). For the CDR3, the DNA is TGTGCCAGTAACGACAGGGCGACCTCCTACGAGCAGTACTTC. Protein sequence: CASNDRATSYEQYF.